A single T cell receptor (beta chain) is shown here with its context. This sample was taken from a study of OX40 agonist ivuxolimab in advanced cancers. Study as a whole: Partial responses occurred in Three dose-escalation patients, one with hepatocellular carcinoma and two with cutaneous melanoma.

The CDR3 is 14 residues long. Germline-derived CDR1 and CDR2 are MNHEY and SVGAGI. The V end was cut by 2 bases, the J end by 3 bases, with 10 bases between. Autoimmune disease history or systemic immunosuppression disqualified patients. Measured with immunoSEQ multiplex PCR; TCRdb has only the in-frame clones, and not every one. Counted here are about 19,000 clones, around 81% occurring once; the ten biggest clones make up about 3.8%. The receptor comes from an adult with an advanced solid tumor such as melanoma, head and neck, liver or kidney cancer. The chain carries TRBV6-5 and TRBJ1-2, with unresolved D. Here the sequenced sample was CD4+ or CD8+ T cells sorted from blood, taken in a trial of the OX40 agonist ivuxolimab. CDR3 sequence (DNA): TGTGCCAGCAGTTACAGGGAGCGGCACTATGGCTACACCTTC. The encoded protein is CASSYRERHYGYTF.